A single sample is the source of the 13 T cell receptor beta chains below, sequenced in a study of T-cell memory formation after mild COVID-19. TCRdb passed the 5' RACE reads through MiXCR, listing each CDR3 protein once. The sample yields approximately 480,000 distinct CDR3 sequences, 15% to 20% seen once. Sequencing input: PBMCs or a T cell subset sorted from them (not recorded which). The receptors come from an adult woman who had mild COVID-19 (a few samples of this study predate the infection). Cell type and time point are not known.

J is TRBJ2-1 and V is TRBV2, with D tentatively TRBD1 (5 bases). Germline CDR1 reads SNHLY; CDR2 reads FYNNEI. This CDR3 is built from 14 residues. Deletions cut 2 bases from V and 7 bases from J, with 12 bases between. CDR3 nucleotide sequence: TGTGCCAGCAGTGAATGGGGCAAGGCAAATGAGCAGTTCTTC. Translated, it gives CASSEWGKANEQFF.

The V and J genes are TRBV11-3 and TRBJ2-1, with 7 bases that match TRBD2. J was trimmed by 14 bases and V by 0 bases; bases with no gene match: 1. This CDR3 has 11 amino acids. Per the germline V gene, CDR1 is SGHNT and CDR2 is YENEEA. The CDR3 nucleotides are TGTGCCAGCAGCTTAGAGGGAGGGAAGTTCTTC. The encoded protein is CASSLEGGKFF. Looking up the rest from reference TRBV11-3 and TRBJ2-1 gives the full variable domain: EAGVVQSPRYKIIEKKQPVAFWCNPISGHNTLYWYLQNLGQGPELLIRYENEEAVDDSQLPKDRFSAERLKGVDSTLKIQPAELGDSAVYLCASSLEGGKFFGPGTRLTVL.

The chain uses TRBV6-5 and TRBJ2-7; D is unclear. The germline gives CDR1 MNHEY, CDR2 SVGAGI. The CDR3 spans 11 residues. Trimming removed 6 bases from V and 7 bases from J, with 10 bases in between. The CDR3 nucleotides read TGTGCCAGCAGCTCCCCTTTTGAGCAGTACTTC. Translated: CASSSPFEQYF.

Only a few counts were recorded for this clonotype. The chain joins TRBV7-2 to TRBJ2-1; 8 positions match TRBD2. Per germline, CDR1 SGHTA and CDR2 FQGNSA. The CDR3 runs 14 residues. V was pared by 3 bases and J by 10 bases, with 8 bases of the junction left unmatched. CDR3 sequence reads: CASSFSGVIGEQFF. CDR3 in DNA: TGTGCCAGCAGCTTTAGCGGGGTGATAGGGGAGCAGTTCTTC.

The chain carries TRBV20-1 and TRBJ2-4; maybe TRBD1 (5 bases). CDR1 is DFQATT and CDR2 is SNEGSKA in the germline V gene (reference sequence). V was trimmed by 0 bases and J by 0 bases, leaving 6 bases between them. This CDR3 has 14 residues. CDR3 protein: CSAREGVAKNIQYF. In DNA form, the CDR3 reads TGCAGTGCTAGAGAAGGGGTAGCCAAAAACATTCAGTACTTC.

This clonotype was counted a few times. The V and J genes are TRBV27 and TRBJ2-3; D is uncertain. CDR1 and CDR2 from the germline V gene are MNHEY and SMNVEV (reference sequence). The V end was cut by 4 bases, the J end by 3 bases, with 8 bases between. The CDR3 is made up of 13 amino acids. The DNA of the CDR3 is TGTGCCAGCAGTTATACTAAAACAGATACGCAGTATTTT. It is translated as CASSYTKTDTQYF.

This clonotype has just a few counts. The chain joins TRBV5-1 to TRBJ2-5, with a weak D call TRBD1 (5 bases). The CDR3 is 15 residues long. V was clipped by 1 base and J by 1 base, with 11 bases between them. CDR1 SGHRS and CDR2 YFSETQ come from the germline V gene. The CDR3 DNA reads TGCGCCAGCAGCTTGCAGGGCACGATCCAAGAGACCCAGTACTTC. Its translation is CASSLQGTIQETQYF.

This clonotype was picked up a small number of times. The chain is built from TRBV2 and TRBJ1-1, with 8 nucleotides matching TRBD1. CDR3 size: 14 residues. Germline-derived CDR1 and CDR2 are SNHLY and FYNNEI. The V and J ends lost 6 bases and 7 bases, in that order; junction bases with no gene match: 10. The CDR3 is CASRVGQGAVEAFF. CDR3 nucleotide sequence: TGTGCCAGCAGGGTAGGACAGGGCGCCGTTGAAGCTTTCTTT.

This clonotype was seen a handful of times. This chain connects TRBV7-8 to TRBJ1-5; D gene uncertain. There are 19 residues in the CDR3. Germline V gives CDR1 SGHVS, CDR2 FQNEAQ. V gave up 1 base and J gave up 0 bases, with 19 bases separating them. The chain's CDR3 is CASSLGIEGSVYSNQPQHF. Written as DNA, the CDR3 is TGTGCCAGCAGCTTAGGAATTGAAGGCTCGGTGTATAGCAATCAGCCCCAGCATTTT.

A few counts support this clonotype. J is TRBJ2-7 and V is TRBV20-1; D is unclear. CDR1 and CDR2 (germline): DFQATT, SNEGSKA (reference sequence). This CDR3 is 12 amino acids long. V lost 1 base and J 3 bases, leaving 7 bases between the germline ends. CDR3 loop: CSARAGDYEQYF. CDR3 sequence (DNA): TGCAGTGCTAGAGCTGGAGACTACGAGCAGTACTTC.

The rearrangement uses TRBV5-1 and TRBJ1-1, with 9 bases lining up with TRBD1. After removal of 0 bases from V and 5 bases from J, the junction contained 5 bases not matched to a gene. Germline CDR1 and CDR2: SGHRS and YFSETQ. The CDR3 loop spans 15 amino acids. The CDR3 DNA follows: TGCGCCAGCAGCTTGGGGACAGGGGAAGGGACTGAAGCTTTCTTT. Translation: CASSLGTGEGTEAFF. The full variable domain, rest sourced from reference TRBV5-1 and TRBJ1-1, is KAGVTQTPRYLIKTRGQQVTLSCSPISGHRSVSWYQQTPGQGLQFLFEYFSETQRNKGNFPGRFSGRQFSNSRSEMNVSTLELGDSALYLCASSLGTGEGTEAFFGQGTRLTVV.

A few counts support this clonotype. The chain recombines TRBV5-1 with TRBJ2-3; 16 bases align to TRBD2. Germline lookup yields CDR1 SGHRS and CDR2 YFSETQ. CDR3 size: 19 residues. The J segment lost 5 bases and the V segment lost 0 bases, leaving 9 bases of the junction unmatched. As DNA, the CDR3 is TGCGCCAGCAGCTTGGCAACGGGACTAGCGGGAGGGCATATAGATACGCAGTATTTT. Translation: CASSLATGLAGGHIDTQYF.

The V gene is TRBV3-1, the J gene TRBJ1-2; tentative D call: TRBD1 (5 bases). This CDR3 comprises 14 residues. CDR1 is LGHDT, CDR2 YNNKEL, per germline (reference sequence). Trimming took off 1 base at V and 4 bases at J, with 10 bases between the two ends. DNA for the CDR3: TGTGCCAGCAGCCAAGCTGGAGGGGCCTATGGCTACACCTTC. Protein product: CASSQAGGAYGYTF.